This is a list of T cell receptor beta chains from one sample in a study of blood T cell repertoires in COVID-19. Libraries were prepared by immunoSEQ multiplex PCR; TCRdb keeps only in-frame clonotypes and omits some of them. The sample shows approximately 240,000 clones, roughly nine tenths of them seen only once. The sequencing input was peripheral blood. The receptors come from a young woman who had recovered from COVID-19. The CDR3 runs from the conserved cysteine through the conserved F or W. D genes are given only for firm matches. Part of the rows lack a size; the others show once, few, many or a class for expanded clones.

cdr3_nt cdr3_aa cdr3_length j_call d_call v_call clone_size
TGTGCCAGTAGTTTGAGAGGGGGGCAGTTCTTC CASSLRGGQFF 11 TRBJ2-1 NA TRBV19 few
TGTGCCAGCAGCGTAGCAATCGACAAGTACCAAGAGACCCAGTACTTC CASSVAIDKYQETQYF 16 TRBJ2-5 NA TRBV9 NA
TGTGCCAGCAGTTACTCGGGACAGGGTATCCCGACCGGGGAGCTGTTTTTT CASSYSGQGIPTGELFF 17 TRBJ2-2 TRBD1 TRBV6-2/TRBV6-3 NA
TGCGCCAGCAGCCAAGATTGGAGTCTCCAAGAGACCCAGTACTTC CASSQDWSLQETQYF 15 TRBJ2-5 NA TRBV4-3 NA
TGTGCCAGCAGTACCACAACAGGGGCCGCCGAAGCTTTCTTT CASSTTTGAAEAFF 14 TRBJ1-1 TRBD1 TRBV6-5 NA
TGCGCCAGCAGTCCCCGACAAAGTATCTCTCCTCCCTACGAGCAGTACTTC CASSPRQSISPPYEQYF 17 TRBJ2-7 NA TRBV23-1 once
TGTGCCAGCAGCGGACTACAAGAGACCCAGTACTTC CASSGLQETQYF 12 TRBJ2-5 NA TRBV6-2/TRBV6-3 NA
TGTGCCAGCAGTCGGACTAGCGGGAAGTACTTC CASSRTSGKYF 11 TRBJ2-7 TRBD2 TRBV2 NA
TGTGCCAGCAGCTTAGGGTCCGCGGGAGGACGTGAGCAGTTCTTC CASSLGSAGGREQFF 15 TRBJ2-1 TRBD2 TRBV13 NA
TGTGCCAGCAGCCACACCCGGGACACCAGCACAGATACGCAGTATTTT CASSHTRDTSTDTQYF 16 TRBJ2-3 NA TRBV16 NA
TGTGCCAGCAGCTCGATGACAGGGGGCTTACGGACCGGGGAGCTGTTTTTT CASSSMTGGLRTGELFF 17 TRBJ2-2 TRBD1 TRBV7-6 NA
TGTGCCTGGACCCTGGGAGGGCTTCAGGGCGAGCAGTACTTC CAWTLGGLQGEQYF 14 TRBJ2-7 TRBD2 TRBV30 few
TGTGCCAGCATCAGGACTAGCGGGACGTCCTACGAGCAGTACTTC CASIRTSGTSYEQYF 15 TRBJ2-7 TRBD2 TRBV2 NA
TGTGCCAGCAGTCGTATGATGGGACTAGCGGATCGGAATGAGCAGTTCTTC CASSRMMGLADRNEQFF 17 TRBJ2-1 TRBD2 TRBV28 NA
TGTGCCAGCAGGGAGTACGCAGATACGCAGTATTTT CASREYADTQYF 12 TRBJ2-3 NA TRBV6-5 once
TGTGCCAGCAGCACCGGTACCGGAGCGTCCTACGAGCAGTACTTC CASSTGTGASYEQYF 15 TRBJ2-7 NA TRBV9 NA
TGTGCCAGCAACCGACGGGGGGATACGCAGTATTTT CASNRRGDTQYF 12 TRBJ2-3 NA TRBV6-6 NA